This T cell receptor (beta chain) was captured in a study of Ad26.COV2.S vaccination and SARS-CoV-2 variants. The method was immunoSEQ multiplex PCR; TCRdb's version includes in-frame clones alone and lacks a portion of them. Of around 350,000 clones listed, about 91% are singletons. Broader study findings: Spike-specific responses of CD8+ and CD4+ T cells were reported to display substantial breadth after vaccination. Analyses that measured TCR breadth and depth may have underestimated total T cell responses. Measurement of non-spike TCR breadth gave similar results in vaccine and placebo recipients.

A word on this clone: No antigen is known for it.

Germline assignment: CDR1 SEHNR and CDR2 FQNEAQ (reference sequence). The CDR3 loop spans 13 amino acids. The trim removed 3 bases at V and 8 bases at J, leaving 3 bases unmatched. The sequenced sample was peripheral blood, obtained after recovery from COVID-19. The rearrangement joins TRBV7-9 to TRBJ2-1; 8 bases line up with TRBD1. This receptor was identified in a human donor who had recovered from COVID-19. CDR3 DNA sequence: TGTGCCAGCAGCTTGAAGACAGGGGATGAGCAGTTCTTC. Protein product: CASSLKTGDEQFF.